The rows below give T cell receptor beta chains drawn from one sample of a study of identical twins. TCRdb independently ran MiXCR on the 5' RACE reads; one entry per CDR3 protein. This sample yields about 890,000 distinct CDR3 sequences, of which over 9% are seen a single time; around 1.5% belongs to the top ten. The sample was also reused in another study, on yellow fever vaccine responses in identical twins.

Sequencing was done on a sample of PBMCs. These receptors were collected from a woman aged 18-29 years in good health. Each CDR3 is given with its conserved first and last residue. A D gene is named only where the DNA matches it firmly. Clone sizes are given selectively: once, few, many, or a class where the clone is expanded.

TGTGCCAGCAGCGGAGCTATGACCGGGGAGCTGTTTTTT | CASSGAMTGELFF | TRBJ2-2 | TRBV11-3 | - | -
TGTGCCAGCAGCTTGGTGGGACAAGAAGCTTTCTTT | CASSLVGQEAFF | TRBJ1-1 | TRBV5-8 | - | -
TGTGCTAGTGGTTTCGACTACGAGCAGTACTTC | CASGFDYEQYF | TRBJ2-7 | TRBV12-5 | - | -
TGTGCCAGCGGTGGCAGGGTTGACTACGAGCAGTACTTC | CASGGRVDYEQYF | TRBJ2-7 | TRBV2 | - | -
TGTGCCAGCAGTCCTGACGGACTCGAGGGAGGCTACACCTTC | CASSPDGLEGGYTF | TRBJ1-2 | TRBV12-3/TRBV12-4 | - | many
TGTGCCAGCAGCTACTATCAGCCCCAGCATTTT | CASSYYQPQHF | TRBJ1-5 | TRBV7-9 | - | -
TGTGCCAGCACCGGCGGGGGGCCCAACAATGAGCAGTTCTTC | CASTGGGPNNEQFF | TRBJ2-1 | TRBV7-8 | TRBD2 | -
TGTGCCAGCTCACCGTTTTCCTCTGGGGCCAACGTCCTGACTTTC | CASSPFSSGANVLTF | TRBJ2-6 | TRBV18 | - | -
TGCGCCAGCAGCTTGGGACTAGCGGGAGGAAGGAGCAATGAGCAGTTCTTC | CASSLGLAGGRSNEQFF | TRBJ2-1 | TRBV5-1 | TRBD2 | many
TGTGCCAGCAGTCCAGAGACAGGGCGCCAATACCAAGAGACCCAGTACTTC | CASSPETGRQYQETQYF | TRBJ2-5 | TRBV12-3/TRBV12-4 | TRBD1 | -
TGTGCCAGCAGTGACGAGGCAGGGAGCCCAGATACGCAGTATTTT | CASSDEAGSPDTQYF | TRBJ2-3 | TRBV6-4 | - | few
TGTGCCAGCATAGGACAGATCGGGTACAATGAGCAGTTCTTC | CASIGQIGYNEQFF | TRBJ2-1 | TRBV28 | - | once
TGCAGTGCTAGACTGGCGGGAGGGTACCAAGAGACCCAGTACTTC | CSARLAGGYQETQYF | TRBJ2-5 | TRBV20-1 | TRBD2 | few
TGTGCCACCAGCAGGAACATGATAGGGCAAGAGACCCAGTACTTC | CATSRNMIGQETQYF | TRBJ2-5 | TRBV15 | - | many
TGCGCCAGCAGCCTAACTGGGACAGCCCAAGAGACCCAGTACTTC | CASSLTGTAQETQYF | TRBJ2-5 | TRBV5-1 | TRBD1 | many
TGCAGCGTTGACCCCCGGGAGTCAAATGAGCAGTTCTTC | CSVDPRESNEQFF | TRBJ2-1 | TRBV29-1 | - | few
TGTGCCAGCAGCCGCGGGACAGGGCGAGGAGGCGTGTTCACAGATACGCAGTATTTT | CASSRGTGRGGVFTDTQYF | TRBJ2-3 | TRBV3-1 | TRBD1 | -
TGTGCCAGCAGTTACTCGATTAACAGGGGGTTTACGAACACCGGGGAGCTGTTTTTT | CASSYSINRGFTNTGELFF | TRBJ2-2 | TRBV6-5 | TRBD1 | -
TGTGCCAGCAGTTTATGGGGTGGACAGGGAAGATCCTACAATGAGCAGTTCTTC | CASSLWGGQGRSYNEQFF | TRBJ2-1 | TRBV28 | TRBD1 | -
TGTGCCAGCACCGATAACAGGGGGAGGACTGAAGCTTTCTTT | CASTDNRGRTEAFF | TRBJ1-1 | TRBV12-3/TRBV12-4 | TRBD1 | few
TGTGCCAGCAGTCCATCTAGCGGGAGGTACTACAATGAGCAGTTCTTC | CASSPSSGRYYNEQFF | TRBJ2-1 | TRBV6-1 | TRBD2 | -
TGTGCCAGCAGCACCCGGACTGGGAAGTATGGCTACACCTTC | CASSTRTGKYGYTF | TRBJ1-2 | TRBV11-2 | - | many
TGTGCCAGCAGCTTAATAGGTGGGAGAGGCGGCGGGGAGCTGTTTTTT | CASSLIGGRGGGELFF | TRBJ2-2 | TRBV7-3 | - | many
TGTGCCAGCAGCCCTGCACCCAACACAGATACGCAGTATTTT | CASSPAPNTDTQYF | TRBJ2-3 | TRBV3-1 | - | few
TGTGCCAGCAGCGGGGCGGGTTTGAGAGAGACCCAGTACTTC | CASSGAGLRETQYF | TRBJ2-5 | TRBV7-9 | - | few
TGTGCCATCAGTGAGTCTGAGGAGGAACATCTAGCGGGACCCTTGGTGCAGTACTTC | CAISESEEEHLAGPLVQYF | TRBJ2-7 | TRBV10-3 | TRBD2 | few
TGCGCCAGCAGCCGATCCGGGACTAGCCTTAACACCGGGGAGCTGTTTTTT | CASSRSGTSLNTGELFF | TRBJ2-2 | TRBV5-1 | TRBD2 | -
TGCAGCGTTGAGGCGGGAGCTGCAGATACGCAGTATTTT | CSVEAGAADTQYF | TRBJ2-3 | TRBV29-1 | TRBD2 | -
TGTGCCAGCAGCTCGAGTGGCCGCGTGAACACTGAAGCTTTCTTT | CASSSSGRVNTEAFF | TRBJ1-1 | TRBV5-5 | - | -
TGTGCCAGCAAACTAGCGGGGGCCACAGATACGCAGTATTTT | CASKLAGATDTQYF | TRBJ2-3 | TRBV6-1 | TRBD2 | many
TGTGCCAGCAGCTTTACTGGGAATTCTGAGCAGTTCTTC | CASSFTGNSEQFF | TRBJ2-1 | TRBV5-6 | - | -
TGCGCCAGCAGCAAGAACGATGAAAAACTGTTTTTT | CASSKNDEKLFF | TRBJ1-4 | TRBV5-1 | - | -
TGCGCCAGCAGCTTCACCGGGGTCTACAATGAGCAGTTCTTC | CASSFTGVYNEQFF | TRBJ2-1 | TRBV5-1 | - | -
TGTGCCAGCAGCTTACATAATAGCAATCAGCCCCAGCATTTT | CASSLHNSNQPQHF | TRBJ1-5 | TRBV7-9 | - | -
TGTGCCAGCAGGGGTCTGGACAGGGCAGCTGAAGCTTTCTTT | CASRGLDRAAEAFF | TRBJ1-1 | TRBV12-3/TRBV12-4 | TRBD1 | -
TGCAGCGTGGGACCCGGGACTAGCGGGGGGAGCACAGATACGCAGTATTTT | CSVGPGTSGGSTDTQYF | TRBJ2-3 | TRBV29-1 | TRBD2 | -
TGCGCCAGCAGCCAAGATTTTGGGGGTATTGAAAAACTGTTTTTT | CASSQDFGGIEKLFF | TRBJ1-4 | TRBV4-1 | - | -
TGTGCCAGCAGGTTGGGCCCGAGACAATCACCCCTCCACTTT | CASRLGPRQSPLHF | TRBJ1-6 | TRBV7-6 | - | -
TGTGCCAGCAGCTTAAGGCAATCCCAGTACTTC | CASSLRQSQYF | TRBJ2-5 | TRBV7-2 | - | few
TGCGCCAGCAGCTTGGGCCTTGCGGGGACGGGTGAGCAGTACTTC | CASSLGLAGTGEQYF | TRBJ2-7 | TRBV5-1 | - | -
TGCGCCAGCAGCAACCGGGACAGGGGCACGAGTTTGGTTACCGGGGAGCTGTTTTTT | CASSNRDRGTSLVTGELFF | TRBJ2-2 | TRBV5-1 | TRBD1 | -
TGTGCCAGCAGCCAAGTCAATGCCGAGCAGTACTTC | CASSQVNAEQYF | TRBJ2-7 | TRBV14 | - | -
TGCAGTGCTAGATCGGGCCACTTACTAGCGGGAGTCCACGAGCAGTACTTC | CSARSGHLLAGVHEQYF | TRBJ2-7 | TRBV20-1 | TRBD2 | -
TGTGCCACCAAGGGGGGGCCGTCAACCGGGGAGCTGTTTTTT | CATKGGPSTGELFF | TRBJ2-2 | TRBV24-1 | - | few
TGTGCCAGCAGCCAACTGACAGGTTTTACCGCAGATACGCAGTATTTT | CASSQLTGFTADTQYF | TRBJ2-3 | TRBV16 | - | few
TGTGCCACCAGCTTGCAGTCTGGAAACACCATATATTTT | CATSLQSGNTIYF | TRBJ1-3 | TRBV15 | - | few
TGTGCCAGCAGTCCATGGACAGGGGGCCAACACACTGAAGCTTTCTTT | CASSPWTGGQHTEAFF | TRBJ1-1 | TRBV12-3/TRBV12-4 | TRBD1 | -
TGCAGCGCGGAGACAGGCCAAGAGACCCAGTACTTC | CSAETGQETQYF | TRBJ2-5 | TRBV29-1 | - | -
TGCGCCAGCAGCTTGGGGCCAGGAGGGACAGGGCAGTCAAGCAATCAGCCCCAGCATTTT | CASSLGPGGTGQSSNQPQHF | TRBJ1-5 | TRBV5-1 | TRBD1 | -
TGTGCCAGCAGCTTACCGACAGGCCGCCTTGCAACTAATGAAAAACTGTTTTTT | CASSLPTGRLATNEKLFF | TRBJ1-4 | TRBV7-2 | - | -
TGTGCCACTGGGGCCAACGTCCTGACTTTC | CATGANVLTF | TRBJ2-6 | TRBV19 | - | -
TGTGCCAGCAGCCGGGGAGTTCGAGCCCCCTACGAGCAGTACTTC | CASSRGVRAPYEQYF | TRBJ2-7 | TRBV13 | - | many
TGCAGTGCTAGTAGCGGGGGCGAGGGAAATTCACCCCTCCACTTT | CSASSGGEGNSPLHF | TRBJ1-6 | TRBV20-1 | - | -